The 26 T cell receptor beta chains reported below all come from one sample, sequenced in a study of cytomegalovirus exposure and HLA in healthy donors. The PCR made use of 60 Vbeta and 13 Jbeta primers. Sequencing was performed with immunoSEQ multiplex PCR; in TCRdb, only in-frame clones are kept and a portion is missing. Found here are about 98,000 clones, about four fifths of them singletons; the top ten hold approximately 4%. The sample comprised PBMCs. The receptors derive from a female donor in good health and CMV-seropositive.

The V call is TRBV6-1, the J call TRBJ2-5, with a possible D match to TRBD1 (5 bases). The assigned J gene may be wrong: the sequence end matches TRBJ2-7 better. CDR3 length equals 14 residues. CDR1 and CDR2 from the germline V gene are MNHNS and SASEGT. The CDR3, as DNA: TGTGCCAGCAGTGAAGCGGGGCAGACCTACGAGCAGTACTTC. It codes for CASSEAGQTYEQYF.

The chain is built from TRBV2 and TRBJ2-7; 13 bases match TRBD2. V shed 9 bases and J 1 base; nucleotides not matched to a gene: 3. The CDR3 contains 14 residues. The V gene's germline CDR1 is SNHLY and CDR2 FYNNEI. The CDR3 here is CASKLAGGSYEQYF. CDR3 nucleotides: TGTGCCAGTAAACTAGCGGGAGGGTCCTACGAGCAGTACTTC.

This clone was detected only a few times. V gene TRBV6-6 combines with J gene TRBJ2-3, with 9 bases identical to TRBD2. Germline lookup yields CDR1 MNHNY and CDR2 SVGAGI (reference sequence). This CDR3 is built from 12 residues. V lost 8 bases and J lost 6; bases outside the gene matches: 3. The CDR3 protein is CASAAGGDTQYF. CDR3 bases: TGTGCCAGCGCCGCGGGAGGGGATACGCAGTATTTT.

This chain uses TRBV4-1 with TRBJ1-2; 12 bases are shared with TRBD1. Germline V CDR1 and CDR2: MGHRA, YSYEKL. V lost 0 bases, J lost 8 bases, and 4 bases stayed unmatched. The CDR3 is 15 residues long. In DNA form, the CDR3 reads TGCGCCAGCAGCCAAGAGGGACAGGGGGCAGAGGGCTACACCTTC. This sequence encodes CASSQEGQGAEGYTF.

V is TRBV28 and J is TRBJ1-4, with D possibly TRBD1 on 5 matching bases. Germline-derived CDR1 and CDR2 are MDHEN and SYDVKM. The CDR3 extends over 15 amino acids. V lost 6 bases, J lost 8 bases, and 19 bases lay in between. CDR3 residues: CASRPTGELREKLFF. As DNA, the CDR3 is TGTGCCAGCAGACCCACGGGGGAGTTAAGGGAAAAACTGTTTTTT.

CDR3 protein: CASSLAVGGQCEQFF. The CDR3 nucleotides are TGCGCCAGCAGCTTGGCCGTGGGAGGGCAATGTGAGCAGTTCTTC. This sequence joins TRBV5-1 and TRBJ2-1; TRBD2 aligns across 7 bases. Germline V gene sequence: CDR1 SGHRS, CDR2 YFSETQ. The CDR3 is made up of 15 amino acids. Trimming took 0 bases from V and 9 from J; bases not matched to a gene: 9.

The chain is built from TRBV19 and TRBJ1-5; D unresolved. The CDR3 contains 16 residues. Germline V gene data show CDR1 as LNHDA and CDR2 as SQIVND (reference sequence). The ends were cut back, 5 bases at V and 3 bases at J, with 17 bases in the middle. The CDR3 DNA follows: TGTGCCAGTAGTTACATCACGGCAGGAACCAATCAGCCCCAGCATTTT. Translating gives CASSYITAGTNQPQHF.

The gene calls are TRBV7-9 and TRBJ2-3; the D gene is possibly TRBD2 (6 bases). The CDR3 contains 14 residues. V was cut by 7 bases and J by 4 bases, with 15 bases left in between. Germline CDR1 is SEHNR and CDR2 is FQNEAQ (reference sequence). The CDR3: CASMIVAGPDTQYF. As DNA, the CDR3 is TGTGCCAGCATGATCGTGGCGGGACCAGATACGCAGTATTTT.

V and J are TRBV11-2 and TRBJ2-7, with 8 nucleotides matching TRBD1. This CDR3 region has 15 residues. Germline values: CDR1 SGHAT, CDR2 FQNNGV. Trimming at V came to 5 bases and at J to 1 base, leaving 7 bases not matched to a gene. The CDR3 region is CASSLGDRSSYEQYF. DNA for the CDR3: TGTGCCAGCAGCCTCGGGGACAGGTCATCCTACGAGCAGTACTTC.

DNA for the CDR3: TGTGCCAGCAGCGAACCCGTGCGGGACGGGGAGCTGTTTTTT. Translated: CASSEPVRDGELFF. V is TRBV28 and J is TRBJ2-2; D may be TRBD2 (6 bases). V lost 6 bases and J lost 7, with 15 bases in between. This CDR3 spans 14 amino acids. The V gene's germline CDR1 is MDHEN and CDR2 SYDVKM.

The V and J genes are TRBV15 and TRBJ2-1; a possible D gene is TRBD2 (6 bases). Germline-derived CDR1 and CDR2 are LNHNV and YYDKDF (reference sequence). V lost 3 bases, J lost 4 bases, and 16 bases lay in between. The CDR3 runs to 16 residues. In DNA form, the CDR3 reads TGTGCCACCAGCAGGCGGGTGGTAGCGGCTTACAATGAGCAGTTCTTC. Translation gives CATSRRVVAAYNEQFF. The full variable domain, its missing parts supplied by reference TRBV15 and TRBJ2-1, is DAMVIQNPRYQVTQFGKPVTLSCSQTLNHNVMYWYQQKSSQAPKLLFHYYDKDFNNEADTPDNFQSRRPNTSFCFLDIRSPGLGDTAMYLCATSRRVVAAYNEQFFGPGTRLTVL.

Only one count was recorded for this clone. The chain combines TRBV21-1 with TRBJ2-3; TRBD2 reflects the table's D call only, with no check against the DNA. TRBV21-1 is a pseudogene. CDR3 length: 16 amino acids. The CDR3 bases are TGTGCCAGCAGCAATAATGCGGGGGGGCGCACAGATACGCAGTATTTT. As protein: CASSNNAGGRTDTQYF.

The rearrangement uses TRBV2 and TRBJ1-1; D might be TRBD1 (5 bases). The germline gives CDR1 SNHLY, CDR2 FYNNEI. The CDR3 covers 11 residues. V shed 7 bases and J shed 4 bases, with 7 bases lying between them. The DNA of the CDR3 is TGTGCCAGCATCAGGGTCACTGAAGCTTTCTTT. This gives the protein CASIRVTEAFF.

V and J are TRBV5-6 and TRBJ2-1; 14 bases are shared with TRBD2. V trimming: 4 bases; J trimming: 4 bases; junction bases outside the gene matches: 10. The CDR3 is 18 residues long. Germline V CDR1 and CDR2: SGHDT, YYEEEE. Written as DNA, the CDR3 is TGTGCCAGCAGCCCGGGACTAGCGGGAGAGGGGGCTTACAATGAGCAGTTCTTC. The encoded protein is CASSPGLAGEGAYNEQFF. The whole variable domain, remainder taken from reference TRBV5-6 and TRBJ2-1, is DAGVTQSPTHLIKTRGQQVTLRCSPKSGHDTVSWYQQALGQGPQFIFQYYEEEERQRGNFPDRFSGHQFPNYSSELNVNALLLGDSALYLCASSPGLAGEGAYNEQFFGPGTRLTVL.

This chain uses TRBV25-1 with TRBJ1-1; D unclear. CDR3 length: 15 residues. V was shortened by 3 bases and J by 7 bases, with 18 bases between the two germline ends. Per the germline V gene, CDR1 is MGHDK and CDR2 is SYGVNS. Here the CDR3 reads CASSDFVGGVSEAFF. The CDR3 DNA follows: TGTGCCAGCAGTGATTTCGTTGGTGGTGTGAGTGAAGCTTTCTTT.

The rearrangement links TRBV29-1 to TRBJ2-2; no reliable D call. Trimming removed 7 bases at V and 3 bases at J, with 6 bases between. The length of the CDR3 is 11 residues. Germline lookup yields CDR1 SQVTM and CDR2 ANQGSEA. CDR3: CSAGHTGELFF. The CDR3 DNA reads as TGCAGCGCCGGTCACACCGGGGAGCTGTTTTTT.

The table lists this clone with a few counts. V is TRBV7-2 and J is TRBJ2-7; D is ambiguous. CDR3 length: 13 residues. With 3 bases removed from V and 0 bases from J, the gap between germline ends came to 6 bases. Germline V gene sequence: CDR1 SGHTA, CDR2 FQGNSA. The CDR3 sequence is CASSFVYSYEQYF. The CDR3 nucleotides read TGTGCCAGCAGCTTTGTCTACTCCTACGAGCAGTACTTC. Looking up the rest from reference TRBV7-2 and TRBJ2-7 gives the full variable domain: GAGVSQSPSNKVTEKGKDVELRCDPISGHTALYWYRQSLGQGLEFLIYFQGNSAPDKSGLPSDRFSAERTGGSVSTLTIQRTQQEDSAVYLCASSFVYSYEQYFGPGTRLTVT.

In nucleotides, the CDR3 is TGTGCCAGCAGCCGACAGGCAGACACTGAAGCTTTCTTT. Protein: CASSRQADTEAFF. This chain connects TRBV13 to TRBJ1-1; perhaps TRBD1 as D (6 bases). CDR1 PRHDT and CDR2 FYEKMQ come from the germline V gene (reference sequence). The CDR3 consists of 13 residues. Trimming pared 5 bases from V and 3 bases from J, leaving 10 bases between.

The count of this clone is one. The chain uses TRBV2 and TRBJ2-3; tentatively, D is TRBD2 (5 bases). The V gene's germline CDR1 is SNHLY and CDR2 FYNNEI. V lost 10 bases and J 6 bases, leaving 8 bases between the germline ends. This CDR3 has 10 amino acids. The DNA for the CDR3 is TGTGCCACCAGGAGGGATACGCAGTATTTT. This translates into CATRRDTQYF.

This sequence joins TRBV19 and TRBJ1-1; D call uncertain. Trimming cost V 3 bases and J 2 bases, with 10 bases left between them. The CDR3 runs to 14 residues. Germline V gives CDR1 LNHDA, CDR2 SQIVND (reference sequence). CDR3 in amino acids: CASSIPAGNTEAFF. The CDR3 nucleotides read TGTGCCAGTAGTATTCCAGCGGGAAACACTGAAGCTTTCTTT.

The genes are TRBV28 and TRBJ2-2; D is unresolved. The length of the CDR3 is 15 residues. Germline CDR1 and CDR2: MDHEN and SYDVKM. Trimming took off 3 bases at V and 6 bases at J, with 14 bases between the two ends. The CDR3 loop is CASSLGPEVAGELFF. The CDR3 nucleotides read TGTGCCAGCAGTTTGGGCCCCGAAGTAGCCGGGGAGCTGTTTTTT.

The chain joins TRBV5-1 to TRBJ2-3; possibly TRBD1 for D (6 bases). The germline gives CDR1 SGHRS, CDR2 YFSETQ. V gave up 4 bases and J gave up 0 bases, with 12 bases separating them. The CDR3 sequence is 15 residues long. CDR3 sequence reads: CASSLTGYSTDTQYF. The CDR3 DNA is TGCGCCAGCAGCCTTACAGGGTACAGCACAGATACGCAGTATTTT. Full variable domain (missing parts from reference TRBV5-1 and TRBJ2-3): KAGVTQTPRYLIKTRGQQVTLSCSPISGHRSVSWYQQTPGQGLQFLFEYFSETQRNKGNFPGRFSGRQFSNSRSEMNVSTLELGDSALYLCASSLTGYSTDTQYFGPGTRLTVL.

The chain combines TRBV5-6 with TRBJ1-5, with D tentatively TRBD1 (6 bases). This CDR3 contains 14 residues. Trimming took off 6 bases at V and 2 bases at J, with 12 bases between the two ends. Per germline, CDR1 SGHDT and CDR2 YYEEEE. This CDR3 reads CASNAQGRNQPQHF. The DNA of the CDR3 is TGTGCCAGCAATGCACAGGGACGCAATCAGCCCCAGCATTTT.

In the case of this clone: The junction departs from germline at one end; a sequencing error may be responsible. The chain employs TRBV29-1 and TRBJ2-2, with a tentative D call TRBD1 (6 bases). CDR1 and CDR2 from the germline V gene are SQVTM and ANQGSEA. The CDR3 extends over 15 amino acids. The CDR3 DNA reads as TGCCGCGTGACCTCCGGGACAACGAACACCGGGGAGCTGTTTTTT. As protein: CRVTSGTTNTGELFF.

V and J are TRBV5-1 and TRBJ2-3; no clear D gene. Looked up from germline, CDR1 is SGHRS and CDR2 is YFSETQ. Trimming stripped 4 bases from V and 2 bases from J, with 8 bases between. The CDR3 length is 13 residues. The DNA for the CDR3 is TGCGCCAGCAGCCCTCTAAACACAGATACGCAGTATTTT. It codes for CASSPLNTDTQYF.

The V gene is TRBV10-2, the J gene TRBJ2-7, with D perhaps matching TRBD2 (5 bases). This CDR3 has 17 amino acids. Trimming stripped 3 bases from V and 1 base from J, with 19 bases between. Germline lookup yields CDR1 WSHSY and CDR2 SAAADI. CDR3 bases: TGCGCCAGCAGTGATATCGGACTTCGTGTTCGGTCCTACGAGCAGTACTTC. Translating it yields CASSDIGLRVRSYEQYF.